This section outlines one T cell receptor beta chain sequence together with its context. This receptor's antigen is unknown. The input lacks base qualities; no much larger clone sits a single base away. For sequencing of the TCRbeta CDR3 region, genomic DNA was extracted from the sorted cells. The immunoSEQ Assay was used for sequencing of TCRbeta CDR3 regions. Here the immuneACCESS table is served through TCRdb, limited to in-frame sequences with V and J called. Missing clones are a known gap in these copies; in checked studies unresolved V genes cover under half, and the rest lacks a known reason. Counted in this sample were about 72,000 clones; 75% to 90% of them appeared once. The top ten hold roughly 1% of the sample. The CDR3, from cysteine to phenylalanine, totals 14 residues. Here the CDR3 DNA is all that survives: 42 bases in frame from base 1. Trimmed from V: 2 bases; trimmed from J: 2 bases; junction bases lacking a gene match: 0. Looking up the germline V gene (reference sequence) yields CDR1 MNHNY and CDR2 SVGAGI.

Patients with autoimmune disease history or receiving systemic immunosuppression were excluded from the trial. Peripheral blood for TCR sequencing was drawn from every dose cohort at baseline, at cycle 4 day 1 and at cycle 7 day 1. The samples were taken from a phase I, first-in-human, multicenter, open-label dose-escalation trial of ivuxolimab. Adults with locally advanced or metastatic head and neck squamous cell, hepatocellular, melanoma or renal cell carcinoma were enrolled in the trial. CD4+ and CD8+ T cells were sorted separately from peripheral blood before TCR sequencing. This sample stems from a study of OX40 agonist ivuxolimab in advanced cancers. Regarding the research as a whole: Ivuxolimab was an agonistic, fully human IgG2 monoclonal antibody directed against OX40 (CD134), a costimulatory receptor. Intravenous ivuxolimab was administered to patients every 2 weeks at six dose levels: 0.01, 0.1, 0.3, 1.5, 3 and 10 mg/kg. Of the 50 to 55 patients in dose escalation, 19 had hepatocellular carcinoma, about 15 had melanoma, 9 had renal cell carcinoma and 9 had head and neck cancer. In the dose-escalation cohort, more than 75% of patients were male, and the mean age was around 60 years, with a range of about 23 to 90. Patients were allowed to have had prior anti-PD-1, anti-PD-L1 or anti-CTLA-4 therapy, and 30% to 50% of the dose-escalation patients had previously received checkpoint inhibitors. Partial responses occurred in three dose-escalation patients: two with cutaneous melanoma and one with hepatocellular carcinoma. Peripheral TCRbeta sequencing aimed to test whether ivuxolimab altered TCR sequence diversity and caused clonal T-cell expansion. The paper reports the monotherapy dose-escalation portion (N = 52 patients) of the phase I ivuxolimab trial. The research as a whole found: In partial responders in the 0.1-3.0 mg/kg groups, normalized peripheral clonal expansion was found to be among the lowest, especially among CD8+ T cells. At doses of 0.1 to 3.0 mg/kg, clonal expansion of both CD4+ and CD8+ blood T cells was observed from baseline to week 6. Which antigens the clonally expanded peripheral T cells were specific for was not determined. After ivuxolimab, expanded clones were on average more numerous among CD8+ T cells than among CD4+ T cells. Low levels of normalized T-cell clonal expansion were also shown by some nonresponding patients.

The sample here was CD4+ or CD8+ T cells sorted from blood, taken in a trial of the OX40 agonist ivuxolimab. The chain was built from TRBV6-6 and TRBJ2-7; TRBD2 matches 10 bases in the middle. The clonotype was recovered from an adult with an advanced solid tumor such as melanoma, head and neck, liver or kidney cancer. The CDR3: CASSYTSGTYEQYF. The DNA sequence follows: TGTGCCAGCAGTTACACTAGCGGGACCTACGAGCAGTACTTC.